A selection of T cell receptor beta chains follows, all from one sample in a study of blood T cell repertoires in COVID-19. This table comes from immunoSEQ multiplex PCR, and its TCRdb copy is limited to in-frame clones, with some not included. The sample records approximately 41,000 clones, approximately 85% being singletons. Sequencing was done on a sample of peripheral blood. These receptors were obtained from a man aged 35-49 years with active or convalescent COVID-19. Each CDR3 is given with its conserved first and last residue. Fields, in order: V gene, D gene, clone size, J gene, CDR3 DNA, CDR3 protein. The D gene is left open where the match is weak. A clone size is listed for some rows: how often the clone was seen (once, few, many), or a class if it is expanded.

v_gene: TRBV11-2
d_gene: NA
abundance: NA
j_gene: TRBJ2-7
CDR3nt: TGTGCCAGCAGCTTGAGACCTGGGGGGATTACCTACGAGCAGTACTTC
CDR3aa: CASSLRPGGITYEQYF

v_gene: TRBV5-1
d_gene: TRBD2
abundance: NA
j_gene: TRBJ2-2
CDR3nt: TGCGCCAGCAGCTGGGCCGGGACTAGTGACGGGGAGCTGTTTTTT
CDR3aa: CASSWAGTSDGELFF

v_gene: TRBV27
d_gene: TRBD2
abundance: NA
j_gene: TRBJ2-7
CDR3nt: TGTGCCAGCAGTGACCTTTTGGGGACTAACGCCTACGAGCAGTACTTC
CDR3aa: CASSDLLGTNAYEQYF

v_gene: TRBV27
d_gene: NA
abundance: NA
j_gene: TRBJ2-7
CDR3nt: TGTGCCAGCAGTTTTGGGGGGGCCTCCTACGAGCAGTACTTC
CDR3aa: CASSFGGASYEQYF

v_gene: TRBV5-1
d_gene: TRBD2
abundance: NA
j_gene: TRBJ2-1
CDR3nt: TGCGCCAGCAGGGGGGCACTAGCGGGACTAAATGAGCAGTTCTTC
CDR3aa: CASRGALAGLNEQFF

v_gene: TRBV5-5
d_gene: TRBD1
abundance: NA
j_gene: TRBJ1-5
CDR3nt: TGTGCCAGCAGCCACATGACCGGGACAGGGGGCGGTCAGCCCCAGCATTTT
CDR3aa: CASSHMTGTGGGQPQHF

v_gene: TRBV7-2
d_gene: NA
abundance: NA
j_gene: TRBJ1-3
CDR3nt: TGTGCCAGCAGCTTCCAGACAGTCTCTGGAAACACCATATATTTT
CDR3aa: CASSFQTVSGNTIYF

v_gene: TRBV11-3
d_gene: NA
abundance: NA
j_gene: TRBJ2-1
CDR3nt: TGTGCCAGCAGCTTAGACCGCAATGAGCAGTTCTTC
CDR3aa: CASSLDRNEQFF

v_gene: TRBV5-1
d_gene: NA
abundance: NA
j_gene: TRBJ2-4
CDR3nt: TGCGCCAGCAGCTATGACGCCCTAGGGGACATTCAGTACTTC
CDR3aa: CASSYDALGDIQYF

v_gene: TRBV18
d_gene: TRBD2
abundance: once
j_gene: TRBJ2-1
CDR3nt: TGTGCCAGCTCACAAAGGACTAGCGGAAGCTCCTACAATGAGCAGTTCTTC
CDR3aa: CASSQRTSGSSYNEQFF

v_gene: TRBV6-2/TRBV6-3
d_gene: TRBD2
abundance: NA
j_gene: TRBJ2-3
CDR3nt: TGTGCCAGCAGCGTAGCGGGCTCCACAGATACGCAGTATTTT
CDR3aa: CASSVAGSTDTQYF

v_gene: TRBV18
d_gene: NA
abundance: NA
j_gene: TRBJ1-2
CDR3nt: TGTGCCAGCTCACCACCGGGTAGGGAGGACTTTGGCTACACCTTC
CDR3aa: CASSPPGREDFGYTF

v_gene: TRBV3-1/TRBV3-2
d_gene: NA
abundance: NA
j_gene: TRBJ2-7
CDR3nt: TGTGCCAGCAGCCAAGAGTGGCACGAGCAGTACTTC
CDR3aa: CASSQEWHEQYF

v_gene: TRBV28
d_gene: NA
abundance: NA
j_gene: TRBJ2-7
CDR3nt: TGTGCCAGCGGGGGCAGGGGTAGCTCCTACGAGCAGTACTTC
CDR3aa: CASGGRGSSYEQYF

v_gene: TRBV5-1
d_gene: NA
abundance: NA
j_gene: TRBJ1-3
CDR3nt: TGCGCCAGCAGCGCCTCAGGCTTCATCTCTGGAAACACCATATATTTT
CDR3aa: CASSASGFISGNTIYF

v_gene: TRBV7-3
d_gene: TRBD1
abundance: once
j_gene: TRBJ1-2
CDR3nt: TGTGCCAGCAGCAAACAGGGGCCTGGCTACACCTTC
CDR3aa: CASSKQGPGYTF

v_gene: TRBV30
d_gene: NA
abundance: NA
j_gene: TRBJ2-5
CDR3nt: TGTGCCTGGAGTGTTCTAACAGGAGAGACCCAGTACTTC
CDR3aa: CAWSVLTGETQYF

v_gene: TRBV6-5
d_gene: NA
abundance: NA
j_gene: TRBJ1-2
CDR3nt: TGTGCCAGCAGTTACTCATTTGGCTTTGGCTACACCTTC
CDR3aa: CASSYSFGFGYTF

v_gene: TRBV2
d_gene: NA
abundance: NA
j_gene: TRBJ1-4
CDR3nt: TGTGCCAGCTCACACCCGGGACAAAGCGAAAAACTGTTTTTT
CDR3aa: CASSHPGQSEKLFF

v_gene: TRBV7-9
d_gene: TRBD1
abundance: once
j_gene: TRBJ2-5
CDR3nt: TGTGCCAGCAGCTTCCAGGGGGCCCGACAAGAGACCCAGTACTTC
CDR3aa: CASSFQGARQETQYF

v_gene: TRBV4-2
d_gene: NA
abundance: NA
j_gene: TRBJ1-5
CDR3nt: TGTGCCAGCAGCCAAGATCAGGGCAGAAACGGTCAGCCCCAGCATTTT
CDR3aa: CASSQDQGRNGQPQHF

v_gene: TRBV18
d_gene: TRBD1
abundance: NA
j_gene: TRBJ1-1
CDR3nt: TGTGCCAGCTCACTGGACAGGGGTAGCACTGAAGCTTTCTTT
CDR3aa: CASSLDRGSTEAFF

v_gene: TRBV6-6
d_gene: NA
abundance: NA
j_gene: TRBJ1-1
CDR3nt: TGTGCCAGCAGGATCTTAGGCGGGGGGGGTAGTACTGAAGCTTTCTTT
CDR3aa: CASRILGGGGSTEAFF

v_gene: TRBV29-1
d_gene: TRBD1
abundance: few
j_gene: TRBJ1-1
CDR3nt: TGCAGCGGGGACAGGACCGGCACTGAAGCTTTCTTT
CDR3aa: CSGDRTGTEAFF

v_gene: TRBV19
d_gene: NA
abundance: few
j_gene: TRBJ1-6
CDR3nt: TGTGCCAGTAGTAATTGGGACACCAATTCACCCCTCCACTTT
CDR3aa: CASSNWDTNSPLHF

v_gene: TRBV30
d_gene: NA
abundance: NA
j_gene: TRBJ1-5
CDR3nt: TGTGCCTGGAGTCTGGACAGCGTAAATCAGCCCCAGCATTTT
CDR3aa: CAWSLDSVNQPQHF

v_gene: TRBV7-8
d_gene: NA
abundance: NA
j_gene: TRBJ1-1
CDR3nt: TGTGCCAGCAGCACCCATGGAGGCAGGGGAAACACTGAAGCTTTCTTT
CDR3aa: CASSTHGGRGNTEAFF

v_gene: TRBV6-5
d_gene: NA
abundance: few
j_gene: TRBJ2-1
CDR3nt: TGTGCCAGCAGTTTTACAGGAGACTCCTACAATGAGCAGTTCTTC
CDR3aa: CASSFTGDSYNEQFF

v_gene: TRBV7-6
d_gene: NA
abundance: NA
j_gene: TRBJ2-7
CDR3nt: TGTGCCAGCAGCAGCCGACAGAGTTCCTCCTACGAGCAGTACTTC
CDR3aa: CASSSRQSSSYEQYF

v_gene: TRBV4-3
d_gene: NA
abundance: NA
j_gene: TRBJ2-4
CDR3nt: TGCGCCAGCAGCCAAATTGCAGGGCCGTCAGACATTCAGTACTTC
CDR3aa: CASSQIAGPSDIQYF

v_gene: TRBV12-3/TRBV12-4
d_gene: NA
abundance: NA
j_gene: TRBJ1-3
CDR3nt: TGTGCCAGCAGGCAGTTGGGAGTGAACACCATATATTTT
CDR3aa: CASRQLGVNTIYF

v_gene: TRBV29-1
d_gene: TRBD1
abundance: once
j_gene: TRBJ1-2
CDR3nt: TGCAGCGTCTTTGGACAGGGCGGTGGCTACACCTTC
CDR3aa: CSVFGQGGGYTF

v_gene: TRBV21-1
d_gene: NA
abundance: NA
j_gene: TRBJ2-1
CDR3nt: TGTGCCAGCAGCTCCCGAGGACAGCGGGAGGGAAATGAGCAGTTCTTC
CDR3aa: CASSSRGQREGNEQFF

v_gene: TRBV4-3
d_gene: TRBD2
abundance: NA
j_gene: TRBJ2-3
CDR3nt: TGCGCCACCAGCCTAGGAGGACTAGCGGAAGATACGCAGTATTTT
CDR3aa: CATSLGGLAEDTQYF

v_gene: TRBV5-1
d_gene: TRBD1
abundance: NA
j_gene: TRBJ2-7
CDR3nt: TGCGCCAGCAGCTGGGGACAGGGGGCTTACGAGCAGTACTTC
CDR3aa: CASSWGQGAYEQYF

v_gene: TRBV2
d_gene: NA
abundance: NA
j_gene: TRBJ2-3
CDR3nt: TGTGCCAGCATGCGAATCACAGATACGCAGTATTTT
CDR3aa: CASMRITDTQYF

v_gene: TRBV27
d_gene: TRBD1
abundance: NA
j_gene: TRBJ2-7
CDR3nt: TGTGCCAGCAGTCAACCAGGGGGCGCGAGGTACGAGCAGTACTTC
CDR3aa: CASSQPGGARYEQYF

v_gene: TRBV6-5
d_gene: NA
abundance: NA
j_gene: TRBJ2-1
CDR3nt: TGTGCCAGCAGAACCGTTAGCGGATTCGGCAATGAGCAGTTCTTC
CDR3aa: CASRTVSGFGNEQFF

v_gene: TRBV19
d_gene: TRBD1
abundance: NA
j_gene: TRBJ1-2
CDR3nt: TGTGCCAGCCGGAAGACAGGGTCGGACTATGGCTACACCTTC
CDR3aa: CASRKTGSDYGYTF

v_gene: TRBV29-1
d_gene: NA
abundance: NA
j_gene: TRBJ2-7
CDR3nt: TGCAGCGTTGAAGGGGGGGACTACGAGCAGTACTTC
CDR3aa: CSVEGGDYEQYF

v_gene: TRBV11-2
d_gene: TRBD1
abundance: NA
j_gene: TRBJ1-1
CDR3nt: TGTGCCAGCAGCTCCGGACAGGGCTCCACTGAAGCTTTCTTT
CDR3aa: CASSSGQGSTEAFF

v_gene: TRBV28
d_gene: NA
abundance: NA
j_gene: TRBJ1-4
CDR3nt: TGTGCCAGCAGTTTAATAAGGACAGATGAAAAACTGTTTTTT
CDR3aa: CASSLIRTDEKLFF

v_gene: TRBV4-1
d_gene: TRBD1
abundance: NA
j_gene: TRBJ1-2
CDR3nt: TGCGCCAGCAGCCAACAAAACACAGGGGCCTTTGGCTACACCTTC
CDR3aa: CASSQQNTGAFGYTF

v_gene: TRBV5-6
d_gene: NA
abundance: NA
j_gene: TRBJ2-7
CDR3nt: TGTGCCAGCAGTCGCATCGCGGTCTACGAGCAGTACTTC
CDR3aa: CASSRIAVYEQYF

v_gene: TRBV6-5
d_gene: NA
abundance: few
j_gene: TRBJ1-1
CDR3nt: TGTGCCAGCAGGGACACTCCGGGACAGAACACTGAAGCTTTCTTT
CDR3aa: CASRDTPGQNTEAFF

v_gene: TRBV27
d_gene: NA
abundance: few
j_gene: TRBJ1-6
CDR3nt: TGTGCCAGCAGTTTTTCAGGGGCAAGCAATTCACCCCTCCACTTT
CDR3aa: CASSFSGASNSPLHF

v_gene: TRBV5-1
d_gene: NA
abundance: once
j_gene: TRBJ2-2
CDR3nt: TGCGCCAGCAGCTTGACAGGGACCGGGGAGCTGTTTTTT
CDR3aa: CASSLTGTGELFF

v_gene: TRBV28
d_gene: NA
abundance: NA
j_gene: TRBJ1-4
CDR3nt: TGTGCCAGCAGTTCCCACAGGGCGATTAATGAAAAACTGTTTTTT
CDR3aa: CASSSHRAINEKLFF